These T cell receptor beta chains were read from a single sample in a study of blood T cell repertoires in COVID-19. Profiling relied on immunoSEQ multiplex PCR, and the TCRdb table lists in-frame clones only, not all of them. The sample includes 130,000 to 150,000 clones, 70% to 90% seen only once; the top ten take about 8%. The sample was peripheral blood. The receptors stem from a woman aged 55-70 years with COVID-19, enrolled during active disease. Each CDR3 is given with its conserved first and last residue. Each record gives: CDR3 protein, CDR3 DNA, D gene, clone size, J gene, V gene. A D gene is named only where the DNA matches it firmly. Some rows mark clone size as missing; the rest say once, few, many or name a class of expanded clone.

CASSLSQGGSQHF,TGTGCCAGCAGTTTATCACAGGGAGGGTCCCAGCATTTT,.,.,TRBJ1-5,TRBV12-3/TRBV12-4
CASSRDTDTQYF,TGTGCCAGCAGTCGCGACACAGATACGCAGTATTTT,.,.,TRBJ2-3,TRBV3-1/TRBV3-2
CASTLGQALSYNEQFF,TGTGCCAGCACCCTTGGCCAGGCTCTATCCTACAATGAGCAGTTCTTC,.,.,TRBJ2-1,TRBV5-5
CASSSGLPSSPLHF,TGTGCCAGTAGTTCGGGACTCCCTAGTTCACCCCTCCACTTT,.,.,TRBJ1-6,TRBV19
CAIRGVGETQYF,TGTGCCATCAGAGGCGTGGGAGAAACGCAGTATTTT,.,.,TRBJ2-3,TRBV10-3
CASSFRNSNQPQHF,TGTGCCAGCAGCTTTAGAAATAGCAATCAGCCCCAGCATTTT,.,.,TRBJ1-5,TRBV5-6
CASSFGGTLQETQYF,TGTGCCAGCAGCTTCGGCGGGACTCTTCAAGAGACCCAGTACTTC,.,.,TRBJ2-5,TRBV11-3
CASGFAGTSGYNEQFF,TGTGCTAGTGGTTTTGCCGGGACTAGCGGTTACAATGAGCAGTTCTTC,TRBD2,.,TRBJ2-1,TRBV12-5
CASSPYGQFGDQPQHF,TGCGCCAGCAGCCCTTACGGACAGTTTGGGGATCAGCCCCAGCATTTT,.,.,TRBJ1-5,TRBV5-1
CSVVLAGADTGELFF,TGCAGCGTCGTACTAGCGGGGGCGGATACCGGGGAGCTGTTTTTT,TRBD2,.,TRBJ2-2,TRBV29-1
CASSSRLRQDFYGYTF,TGTGCCAGCAGTTCCCGTCTCCGACAGGATTTCTATGGCTACACCTTC,.,.,TRBJ1-2,TRBV6-5
CASSAPGQKPTNEKLFF,TGTGCCAGCAGTGCCCCGGGACAGAAACCAACTAATGAAAAACTGTTTTTT,TRBD1,.,TRBJ1-4,TRBV27
CASSPMSGDSNQPQHF,TGTGCCAGCAGTCCGATGTCAGGGGATAGCAATCAGCCCCAGCATTTT,.,few,TRBJ1-5,TRBV27
CASSLVYRNPDYGYTF,TGTGCCAGCAGCTTGGTTTACAGAAACCCTGACTATGGCTACACCTTC,.,once,TRBJ1-2,TRBV5-8
CASSLWTVGNTIYF,TGTGCCAGCAGCCTTTGGACAGTTGGAAACACCATATATTTT,.,many,TRBJ1-3,TRBV5-8
CASSLDSMNTEAFF,TGTGCCAGCAGCTTAGACAGCATGAACACTGAAGCTTTCTTT,.,.,TRBJ1-1,TRBV7-9
CASSKESSGGAGSETQYF,TGTGCCAGCAGCAAGGAGTCTAGCGGGGGGGCCGGTTCCGAGACCCAGTACTTC,TRBD2,.,TRBJ2-5,TRBV7-3
CASSPYRGRGTDTIYF,TGTGCCAGCTCACCCTACAGGGGCCGCGGGACAGACACCATATATTTT,TRBD1,.,TRBJ1-3,TRBV18
CASSPSGVGDTQYF,TGTGCCAGCAGCCCAAGCGGGGTTGGAGATACGCAGTATTTT,TRBD2,.,TRBJ2-3,TRBV6-2/TRBV6-3
CSVEDYGTGHSPLHF,TGCAGCGTTGAAGATTATGGGACAGGGCATTCACCCCTCCACTTT,TRBD1,.,TRBJ1-6,TRBV29-1